These T cell receptor beta chains were read from a single sample in a study of early stage breast cancer tumors. Sequencing was performed with immunoSEQ multiplex PCR; in TCRdb, only in-frame clones are kept and a portion is missing. The repertoire holds 30,000 or so clones, with more than 65% as singletons. Sample: blood. All receptors derive from a person aged 35-55 years with breast cancer. CDR3s include the opening cysteine and the closing phenylalanine or tryptophan. Fields, in order: V gene, J gene, D gene, clone size, CDR3 DNA, CDR3 protein. The D gene is left open where the match is weak. Clone size, where shown, is once, few, many, or a class for clones that have expanded.

v_gene: TRBV9
j_gene: TRBJ2-1
d_gene: .
abundance: .
CDR3nt: TGTGCCAGCAGCGCGCCGCAGGGAAATGAGCAGTTCTTC
CDR3aa: CASSAPQGNEQFF

v_gene: TRBV9
j_gene: TRBJ2-2
d_gene: TRBD2
abundance: once
CDR3nt: TGTGCCAGCAGCCAAAATCCCCGGAGGACTAGCGGGAGGGCGTACACCGGGGAGCTGGTTTTT
CDR3aa: CASSQNPRRTSGRAYTGELVF

v_gene: TRBV11-3
j_gene: TRBJ2-3
d_gene: .
abundance: .
CDR3nt: TGTGCCAGCAGCTTAGGGGGAGAGAGCACAGATACGCAGTATTTT
CDR3aa: CASSLGGESTDTQYF

v_gene: TRBV7-9
j_gene: TRBJ2-1
d_gene: TRBD2
abundance: .
CDR3nt: TGTGCCAGCAGGATAGCAGGGCGGGAGGGCCGTCAGTTCTTC
CDR3aa: CASRIAGREGRQFF

v_gene: TRBV4-3
j_gene: TRBJ2-2
d_gene: TRBD2
abundance: .
CDR3nt: TGCGCCAGCAGCCAAGTCCTAGCGGGAGTTGGGGAGCTGTTTTTT
CDR3aa: CASSQVLAGVGELFF

v_gene: TRBV4-2
j_gene: TRBJ2-3
d_gene: .
abundance: few
CDR3nt: TGTGCCAGCAGCCCCCTCTGGAGGGCCCTCCGGGATACGCAGTATTTT
CDR3aa: CASSPLWRALRDTQYF

v_gene: TRBV29-1
j_gene: TRBJ2-2
d_gene: .
abundance: .
CDR3nt: TGCAGCGCTCTAAACACCGGGGAGCTGTTTTTT
CDR3aa: CSALNTGELFF

v_gene: TRBV4-3
j_gene: TRBJ2-1
d_gene: .
abundance: .
CDR3nt: TGCGCCAGCAGCCAAGATAACAGTTACGGCGACAATGAGCAGTTCTTC
CDR3aa: CASSQDNSYGDNEQFF

v_gene: TRBV28
j_gene: TRBJ1-4
d_gene: TRBD1
abundance: .
CDR3nt: TGTGCCAGCAGCCTTGACAGGGGGCGGGAAAAACTGTTTTTT
CDR3aa: CASSLDRGREKLFF

v_gene: TRBV30
j_gene: TRBJ2-5
d_gene: TRBD2
abundance: .
CDR3nt: TGTGCCTGGAGTTCAACGACTAGCGGGAGGGGAGAGACCCAGTACTTC
CDR3aa: CAWSSTTSGRGETQYF

v_gene: TRBV15
j_gene: TRBJ1-5
d_gene: TRBD1
abundance: .
CDR3nt: TGTGCCACCAGCAGAGATCGACAGGGAGGAGCTCAGCCCCAGCATTTT
CDR3aa: CATSRDRQGGAQPQHF

v_gene: TRBV5-1
j_gene: TRBJ2-3
d_gene: .
abundance: .
CDR3nt: TGCGCCAGCAGCTTAGGGAATAGCGTGAGCACAGATACGCAGTATTTT
CDR3aa: CASSLGNSVSTDTQYF

v_gene: TRBV18
j_gene: TRBJ2-2
d_gene: .
abundance: .
CDR3nt: TGTGCCAGCTCACCACCCACCGGGGAGCTGTTTTTT
CDR3aa: CASSPPTGELFF

v_gene: TRBV7-3
j_gene: TRBJ2-4
d_gene: TRBD1
abundance: .
CDR3nt: TGTGCCAGCAGCCTTCACGGACAGGGGAACATTCAGTACTTC
CDR3aa: CASSLHGQGNIQYF

v_gene: TRBV5-5
j_gene: TRBJ2-5
d_gene: .
abundance: .
CDR3nt: TGTGCCAGCAGCCGCAGGGGGGTGTCAGAGACCCAGTACTTC
CDR3aa: CASSRRGVSETQYF

v_gene: TRBV2
j_gene: TRBJ2-3
d_gene: .
abundance: .
CDR3nt: TGTGCCAGCAGCTTAGCTCAGGGTGTTGGGTCAGATACGCAGTATTTT
CDR3aa: CASSLAQGVGSDTQYF

v_gene: TRBV28
j_gene: TRBJ1-1
d_gene: TRBD1
abundance: few
CDR3nt: TGTGCCGTTTTTACAGGGGGCGTAACTGAAGCTTTCTTT
CDR3aa: CAVFTGGVTEAFF

v_gene: TRBV27
j_gene: TRBJ2-5
d_gene: TRBD2
abundance: .
CDR3nt: TGTGCCAGTTACGGGAGGGGAGAGACCCAGTACTTC
CDR3aa: CASYGRGETQYF

v_gene: TRBV11-3
j_gene: TRBJ2-1
d_gene: .
abundance: .
CDR3nt: TGTGCCAGCAGCTTATCGGCAGGGCTTTACAATGAGCAGTTCTTC
CDR3aa: CASSLSAGLYNEQFF

v_gene: TRBV21-1
j_gene: TRBJ2-7
d_gene: .
abundance: .
CDR3nt: TGTGCCAGCAGCAAAGGCGTCGGGACTGACTACGAGCAGTACTTC
CDR3aa: CASSKGVGTDYEQYF

v_gene: TRBV10-3
j_gene: TRBJ1-2
d_gene: TRBD1
abundance: few
CDR3nt: TGTGCCATCAGTGGGACTGGACAGGGTGTCAGCTATGGCTACACCTTC
CDR3aa: CAISGTGQGVSYGYTF

v_gene: TRBV5-6
j_gene: TRBJ2-1
d_gene: .
abundance: once
CDR3nt: TGTGCCAGCTCTCCTAGGGGACTGGATTACAATGAGCAGTTCTTC
CDR3aa: CASSPRGLDYNEQFF